This T cell receptor (beta chain) was sequenced in a study of blood T cells in healthy people across ages. Total RNA extraction produced at least 6 micrograms (per sample) for the study. General study results and limits: It was the long-lived donors that had more naive CD4+ cells and higher diversity than aged donors.

This clonotype was seen just once. What it binds is unknown. Alongside a J-beta primer mix, a sample-barcoded 5' primer served in a second PCR lasting 7 to 11 cycles. TCRdb processed the 5' RACE reads anew with MiXCR; each CDR3 protein has one entry. The sample records around 870,000 distinct CDR3 sequences, more than 25% being singletons. Trimming took off 0 bases at V and 2 bases at J, with 13 bases between the two ends. This CDR3 contains 16 residues. CDR1 SGHRS and CDR2 YFSETQ come from the germline V gene. The V gene is TRBV5-1, the J gene TRBJ2-3, with a possible D match to TRBD1 (5 bases). This receptor was identified in a woman aged 80 or over in good health. The sample taken for sequencing was blood. The CDR3 spells CASSLEGWAPTDTQYF. CDR3 coding DNA: TGCGCCAGCAGCTTGGAGGGGTGGGCCCCCACAGATACGCAGTATTTT. The variable domain in full, completed from reference TRBV5-1 and TRBJ2-3, reads KAGVTQTPRYLIKTRGQQVTLSCSPISGHRSVSWYQQTPGQGLQFLFEYFSETQRNKGNFPGRFSGRQFSNSRSEMNVSTLELGDSALYLCASSLEGWAPTDTQYFGPGTRLTVL.